This is a list of T cell receptor beta chains from one sample in a study of blood T cells in healthy people across ages. TCRdb re-analysed the 5' RACE reads in MiXCR, keeping a single row per CDR3 protein. The sample holds 790,000 or so distinct CDR3 sequences, roughly 46% seen once. The sequenced sample was blood. Receptors were obtained from a man at least 80 years old in good health. CDR3s include the opening cysteine and the closing phenylalanine or tryptophan. D genes are given only for firm matches. Expanded clones are given a class, and other clones once, few, many or no size at all.

J: TRBJ1-2; V: TRBV25-1; D: TRBD1; size: .; CDR3: CASSLTGKNYGYTF; DNA: TGTGCCAGCAGTTTGACAGGGAAGAACTATGGCTACACCTTC
J: TRBJ2-3; V: TRBV29-1; D: TRBD2; size: .; CDR3: CSVEEGRGGDTQYF; DNA: TGCAGCGTTGAAGAGGGGCGGGGGGGAGATACGCAGTATTTT
J: TRBJ2-7; V: TRBV20-1; D: .; size: .; CDR3: CSARPEGAGFYEQYF; DNA: TGCAGTGCTAGACCGGAAGGGGCAGGGTTTTACGAGCAGTACTTC
J: TRBJ2-7; V: TRBV10-3; D: .; size: few; CDR3: CAIREGPGLGNNEQYF; DNA: TGTGCCATCAGGGAGGGACCGGGACTGGGGAACAACGAGCAGTACTTC
J: TRBJ2-1; V: TRBV20-1; D: TRBD1; size: few; CDR3: CSALRDRYNEQFF; DNA: TGCAGTGCTCTCCGGGACAGATACAATGAGCAGTTCTTC
J: TRBJ2-3; V: TRBV12-3/TRBV12-4; D: TRBD2; size: many; CDR3: CASSPGTSGTDTQYF; DNA: TGTGCCAGCAGTCCCGGGACTAGCGGCACAGATACGCAGTATTTT
J: TRBJ2-3; V: TRBV5-6; D: .; size: .; CDR3: CVSSFPRPGARLTDTQYF; DNA: TGTGTCAGCAGCTTCCCTCGACCCGGAGCGCGCCTTACAGATACGCAGTATTTT
J: TRBJ2-7; V: TRBV5-1; D: TRBD1; size: .; CDR3: CASSTGTGGDYEQYF; DNA: TGCGCCAGCAGCACCGGGACAGGGGGAGACTACGAGCAGTACTTC
J: TRBJ2-5; V: TRBV4-2; D: .; size: few; CDR3: CASSQERGAQETQYF; DNA: TGTGCCAGCAGCCAAGAGAGGGGGGCCCAAGAGACCCAGTACTTC
J: TRBJ2-7; V: TRBV12-3/TRBV12-4; D: TRBD2; size: .; CDR3: CASGHLAGGGEQYF; DNA: TGTGCCAGCGGCCACTTAGCGGGAGGAGGTGAGCAGTACTTC
J: TRBJ2-2; V: TRBV6-2/TRBV6-3; D: .; size: .; CDR3: CASSDPPGELFF; DNA: TGTGCCAGCAGCGACCCCCCCGGGGAGCTGTTTTTT
J: TRBJ2-1; V: TRBV7-2; D: TRBD1; size: few; CDR3: CASSTRTGTDEQFF; DNA: TGTGCCAGCAGCACGAGGACAGGGACCGATGAGCAGTTCTTC
J: TRBJ2-3; V: TRBV20-1; D: .; size: .; CDR3: CSARNSGTRNRGTDTQYF; DNA: TGCAGTGCTAGAAACTCCGGGACTCGCAACAGGGGAACAGATACGCAGTATTTT
J: TRBJ2-1; V: TRBV20-1; D: .; size: .; CDR3: CSAVYGNEQFF; DNA: TGCAGTGCTGTGTACGGCAATGAGCAGTTCTTC
J: TRBJ1-2; V: TRBV18; D: .; size: .; CDR3: CASSPEAKGRANYGYTF; DNA: TGTGCCAGCTCACCAGAGGCAAAGGGAAGGGCGAACTATGGCTACACCTTC
J: TRBJ1-5; V: TRBV28; D: .; size: .; CDR3: CASRAAGSQHF; DNA: TGTGCCAGCAGAGCAGCAGGGAGCCAGCATTTT
J: TRBJ2-1; V: TRBV7-2; D: .; size: few; CDR3: CASSFSPRDWHNEQFF; DNA: TGTGCCAGCAGCTTCTCACCCCGGGACTGGCACAATGAGCAGTTCTTC
J: TRBJ2-7; V: TRBV7-2; D: .; size: .; CDR3: CASSLRRDRPYNEQYF; DNA: TGTGCCAGCAGCCTTCGACGGGACCGACCCTACAATGAGCAGTACTTC
J: TRBJ2-7; V: TRBV10-3; D: .; size: .; CDR3: CAIEGGVYEQYF; DNA: TGTGCCATAGAAGGGGGAGTCTACGAGCAGTACTTC
J: TRBJ2-7; V: TRBV4-3; D: .; size: many; CDR3: CASSQDRGAYEQYF; DNA: TGCGCCAGCAGCCAAGATCGGGGAGCCTACGAGCAGTACTTC
J: TRBJ1-1; V: TRBV10-3; D: .; size: few; CDR3: CAISESIQEAFF; DNA: TGTGCCATCAGTGAGTCAATACAGGAAGCTTTCTTT
J: TRBJ1-4; V: TRBV20-1; D: .; size: few; CDR3: CSARDSWGTNEKLFF; DNA: TGCAGTGCTAGAGACAGCTGGGGGACTAATGAAAAACTGTTTTTT
J: TRBJ2-4; V: TRBV9; D: .; size: .; CDR3: CASSFPTGTTKNIQYF; DNA: TGTGCCAGCAGCTTCCCGACAGGTACGACCAAAAACATTCAGTACTTC
J: TRBJ2-7; V: TRBV7-9; D: .; size: .; CDR3: CASSPPGESRHEQYF; DNA: TGTGCCAGCAGCCCCCCAGGGGAATCACGCCACGAGCAGTACTTC
J: TRBJ2-5; V: TRBV20-1; D: TRBD2; size: few; CDR3: CSGPGLERDSYF; DNA: TGCAGTGGTCCGGGACTAGAAAGAGATTCGTACTTC
J: TRBJ1-1; V: TRBV20-1; D: TRBD1; size: few; CDR3: CSATGTGGTEAFF; DNA: TGCAGTGCCACCGGGACAGGGGGCACTGAAGCTTTCTTT
J: TRBJ2-5; V: TRBV3-1; D: TRBD2; size: .; CDR3: CASSQDSGQETQYF; DNA: TGTGCCAGCAGCCAAGATAGCGGGCAAGAGACCCAGTACTTC
J: TRBJ2-7; V: TRBV4-3; D: .; size: .; CDR3: CASSQENSYEQYF; DNA: TGCGCCAGCAGCCAAGAGAACAGCTACGAGCAGTACTTC
J: TRBJ1-2; V: TRBV18; D: .; size: .; CDR3: CASSPSETWGYTF; DNA: TGTGCCAGCTCACCGTCGGAGACTTGGGGCTACACCTTC
J: TRBJ2-1; V: TRBV7-3; D: .; size: .; CDR3: CASSANPGSEQFF; DNA: TGTGCCAGCAGCGCTAACCCGGGGAGTGAGCAGTTCTTC
J: TRBJ2-1; V: TRBV5-1; D: .; size: .; CDR3: CASSSPPGKNNEQFF; DNA: TGCGCCAGCAGCTCACCACCAGGGAAGAACAATGAGCAGTTCTTC